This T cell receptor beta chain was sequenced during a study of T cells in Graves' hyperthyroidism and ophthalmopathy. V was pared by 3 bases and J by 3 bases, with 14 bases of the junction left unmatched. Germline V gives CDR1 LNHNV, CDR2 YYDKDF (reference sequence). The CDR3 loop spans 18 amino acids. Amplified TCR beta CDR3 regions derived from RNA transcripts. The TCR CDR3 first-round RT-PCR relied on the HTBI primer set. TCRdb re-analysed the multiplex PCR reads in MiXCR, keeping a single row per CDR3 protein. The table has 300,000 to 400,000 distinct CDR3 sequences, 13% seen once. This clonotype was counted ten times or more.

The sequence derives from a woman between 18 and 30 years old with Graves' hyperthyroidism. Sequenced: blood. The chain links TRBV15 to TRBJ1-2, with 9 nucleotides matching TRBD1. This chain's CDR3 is CATSSPYGTGLVDYGYTF. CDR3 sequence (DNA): TGTGCCACCAGCAGCCCGTACGGGACAGGGCTGGTGGACTATGGCTACACCTTC. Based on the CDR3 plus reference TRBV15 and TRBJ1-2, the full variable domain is DAMVIQNPRYQVTQFGKPVTLSCSQTLNHNVMYWYQQKSSQAPKLLFHYYDKDFNNEADTPDNFQSRRPNTSFCFLDIRSPGLGDTAMYLCATSSPYGTGLVDYGYTFGSGTRLTVV.